The 11 T cell receptor beta chains below all came from one sample that was sequenced in a study of blood T cell repertoires in COVID-19. The table came from immunoSEQ multiplex PCR; TCRdb's copy has only in-frame clones and leaves some out. This sample has around 400,000 clones, with around 87% found just once. Sequencing was carried out using peripheral blood. These receptors were obtained from a woman aged 55-69 years with COVID-19, enrolled during active disease.

The V and J genes are TRBV14 and TRBJ2-5, with a weak D call TRBD2 (6 bases). V was clipped by 7 bases and J by 5 bases, with 17 bases between them. This CDR3 is built from 14 residues. Looked up from germline, CDR1 is SGHDN and CDR2 is FVKESK. This CDR3 reads CASNRGSLGETQYF. CDR3 DNA: TGTGCCAGCAACCGGGGGTCCCTCGGGGAGACCCAGTACTTC.

This chain uses TRBV10-2 with TRBJ1-2; 11 nucleotides match TRBD1. The V gene's germline CDR1 is WSHSY and CDR2 SAAADI. The V gene end was trimmed by 8 bases and the J gene end by 6 bases; junction bases not matched to a gene: 5. The CDR3 runs to 13 residues. CDR3 nucleotides: TGCGCCAGCGGTGGACAGGGGGCCGATGGCTACACCTTC. Residues: CASGGQGADGYTF.

CDR3 loop: CASSLRQDSNEKLFF. CDR3 in DNA: TGTGCCAGCAGCTTAAGACAGGACTCTAATGAAAAACTGTTTTTT. This chain uses TRBV5-4 with TRBJ1-4, with D perhaps TRBD1 (6 bases). From germline, CDR1 is SGHNT and CDR2 YYREEE (reference sequence). This CDR3 has 15 residues. The V end was cut by 2 bases, the J end by 3 bases, with 11 bases between. The whole variable domain, remainder taken from reference TRBV5-4 and TRBJ1-4, is ETGVTQSPTHLIKTRGQQVTLRCSSQSGHNTVSWYQQALGQGPQFIFQYYREEENGRGNFPPRFSGLQFPNYSSELNVNALELDDSALYLCASSLRQDSNEKLFFGSGTQLSVL.

V gene TRBV5-6 combines with J gene TRBJ2-7, with 10 bases that match TRBD2. V gave up 1 base and J gave up 2 bases; unmatched junction bases: 3. Germline V gene sequence: CDR1 SGHDT, CDR2 YYEEEE. This CDR3 comprises 15 residues. CDR3 residues: CASSLKRGGPYEQYF. CDR3 nucleotide sequence: TGTGCCAGCAGCTTGAAGCGGGGGGGCCCCTACGAGCAGTACTTC.

This chain joins TRBV14 and TRBJ1-6, with D possibly being TRBD1 (5 bases). Between the trimmed V and J ends, which lost 4 bases and 0 bases, there was a span of 13 bases. CDR1 is SGHDN, CDR2 FVKESK, per germline. This CDR3 has 17 residues. The CDR3 spells CASSRGLFSSYNSPLHF. The CDR3 DNA is TGTGCCAGCAGCCGGGGACTATTCAGCTCCTATAATTCACCCCTCCACTTT.

The chain has TRBV30 and TRBJ2-5; TRBD1 matches 8 bases. V shed 5 bases and J 7 bases; nucleotides not matched to a gene: 9. CDR1 GTSNPN and CDR2 SVGIG come from the germline V gene (reference sequence). This CDR3 comprises 13 residues. CDR3 sequence (DNA): TGTGCCTGGGCCCCAGGGGGCTGGGGGACCCAGTACTTC. This translates into CAWAPGGWGTQYF.

The chain links TRBV6-5 to TRBJ1-5; a weak D match, TRBD1 (6 bases). The CDR3 extends over 12 amino acids. Trimming removed 6 bases at V and 5 bases at J, with 8 bases between. The germline V gene encodes CDR1 MNHEY and CDR2 SVGAGI. The CDR3 here is CASRDSYQPQHF. DNA of the CDR3: TGTGCCAGCAGGGACAGTTATCAGCCCCAGCATTTT.

Worth noting for this clone: This specimen includes other DNA sequences encoding the same CDR3. The chain employs TRBV7-3 and TRBJ1-1, with D maybe TRBD1 (5 bases). The V gene's germline CDR1 is SGHTA and CDR2 FQGTGA. V was shortened by 2 bases and J by 1 base, with 11 bases between the two germline ends. The CDR3 is 15 amino acids. This CDR3 reads CASSLLGGANTEAFF. The CDR3 DNA is TGTGCCAGCAGCTTATTGGGAGGGGCGAACACTGAAGCTTTCTTT.

The rearrangement uses TRBV28 and TRBJ1-1; D unclear. The CDR3 is 11 amino acids. Germline lookup yields CDR1 MDHEN and CDR2 SYDVKM. V lost 3 bases to trimming and J lost 5 bases, with 4 bases between them. CDR3 residues: CASSFFTEAFF. The CDR3 DNA is TGTGCCAGCAGTTTCTTTACTGAAGCTTTCTTT.

The V and J genes are TRBV15 and TRBJ1-6; D call uncertain. CDR3 length: 12 residues. The V and J ends lost 6 bases and 10 bases respectively, with 10 bases between them. In germline, CDR1 is LNHNV, CDR2 YYDKDF (reference sequence). The CDR3 nucleotides read TGTGCCACCAGTGAGAGAGAGTCACCCCTCCACTTT. Translating gives CATSERESPLHF.

This chain links TRBV5-1 with TRBJ1-3; 7 bases fit TRBD1. The length of the CDR3 is 14 residues. Per the germline V gene, CDR1 is SGHRS and CDR2 is YFSETQ. J lost 4 bases, V lost 7 bases, and 8 bases had no gene match. The CDR3 DNA reads TGCGCCAGCTCCGACAGGGCCTCAGGAAACACCATATATTTT. As protein: CASSDRASGNTIYF.